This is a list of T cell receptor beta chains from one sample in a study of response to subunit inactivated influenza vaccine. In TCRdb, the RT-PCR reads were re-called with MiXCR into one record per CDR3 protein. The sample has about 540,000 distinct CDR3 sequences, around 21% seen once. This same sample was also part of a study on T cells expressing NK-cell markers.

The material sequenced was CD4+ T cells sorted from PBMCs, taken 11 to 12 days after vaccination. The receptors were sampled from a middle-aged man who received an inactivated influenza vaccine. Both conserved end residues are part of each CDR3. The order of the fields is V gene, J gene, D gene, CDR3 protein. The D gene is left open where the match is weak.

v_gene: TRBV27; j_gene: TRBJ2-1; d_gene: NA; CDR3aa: CASSILGGEQFF
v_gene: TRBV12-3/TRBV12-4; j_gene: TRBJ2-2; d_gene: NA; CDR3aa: CASSLDTIIGELFF
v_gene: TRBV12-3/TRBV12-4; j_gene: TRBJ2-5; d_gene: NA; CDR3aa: CASSWGEKTQYF
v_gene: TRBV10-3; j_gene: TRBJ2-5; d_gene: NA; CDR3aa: CAISENVSGQETQYF
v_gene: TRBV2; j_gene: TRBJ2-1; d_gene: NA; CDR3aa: CASSEFGGLSYNEQFF
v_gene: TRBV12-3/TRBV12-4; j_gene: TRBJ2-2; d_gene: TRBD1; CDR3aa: CASSSLTGTGELFF
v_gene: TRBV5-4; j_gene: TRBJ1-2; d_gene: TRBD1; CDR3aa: CASSRDRDRGGYTF
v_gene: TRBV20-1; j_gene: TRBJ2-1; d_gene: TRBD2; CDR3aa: CSAKAGRYNEQFF
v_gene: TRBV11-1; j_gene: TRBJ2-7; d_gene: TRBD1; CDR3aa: CASSSAGTGVSYEQYF
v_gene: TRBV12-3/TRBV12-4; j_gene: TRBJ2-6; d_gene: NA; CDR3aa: CASRSGTGANVLTF
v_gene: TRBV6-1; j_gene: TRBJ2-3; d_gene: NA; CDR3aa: CASSLQGTGGLGADTQYF
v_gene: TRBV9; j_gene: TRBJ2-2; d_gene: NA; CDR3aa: CASSVASDGELFF
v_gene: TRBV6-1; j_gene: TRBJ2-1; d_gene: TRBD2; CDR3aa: CASSLNSGVASEQFF
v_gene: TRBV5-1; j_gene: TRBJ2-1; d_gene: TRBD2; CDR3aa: CASSLKSPSGSLTYNEQFF
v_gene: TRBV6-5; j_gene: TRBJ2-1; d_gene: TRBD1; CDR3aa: CASSLMTGALVEQFF
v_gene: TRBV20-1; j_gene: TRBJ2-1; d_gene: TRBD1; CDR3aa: CSARAIIPGQGIEQFF
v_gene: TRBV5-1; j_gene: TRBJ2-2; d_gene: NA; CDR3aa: CASSLEGGLSFGELFF
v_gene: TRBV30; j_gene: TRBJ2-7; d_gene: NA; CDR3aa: CASTLRGRTSYEQYF
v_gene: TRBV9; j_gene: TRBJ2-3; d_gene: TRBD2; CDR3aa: CASSVNPLIREGLADTQYF
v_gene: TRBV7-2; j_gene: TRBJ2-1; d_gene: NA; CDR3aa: CASRLGRVHEQFF
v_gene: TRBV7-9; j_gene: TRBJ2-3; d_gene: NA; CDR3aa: CASSLDGNTQYF
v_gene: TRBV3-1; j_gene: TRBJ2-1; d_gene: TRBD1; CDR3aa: CASSPPGTGVLNEQFF
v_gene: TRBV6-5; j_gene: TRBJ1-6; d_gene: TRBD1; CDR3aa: CASSYSGQGSNSPLHF
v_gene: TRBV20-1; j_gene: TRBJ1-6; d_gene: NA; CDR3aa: CSVAFAHNSPLHF
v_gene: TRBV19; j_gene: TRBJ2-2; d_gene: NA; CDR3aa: CASTISGIANTGELFF
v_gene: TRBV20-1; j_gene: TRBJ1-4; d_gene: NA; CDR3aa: CSARVDLDSNEKLFF
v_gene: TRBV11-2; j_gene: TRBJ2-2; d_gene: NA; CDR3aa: CASSLGRVDTGELFF
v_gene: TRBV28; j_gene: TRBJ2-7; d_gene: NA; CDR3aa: CASFETAFPYEQYF
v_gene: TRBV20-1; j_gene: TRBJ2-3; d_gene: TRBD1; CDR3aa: CSARDGQGARDTQYF
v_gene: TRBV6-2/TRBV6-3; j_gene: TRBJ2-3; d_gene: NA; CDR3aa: CASSYSTAGPTDTQYF
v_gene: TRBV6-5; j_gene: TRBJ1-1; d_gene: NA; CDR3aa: CASSSQSEAFF
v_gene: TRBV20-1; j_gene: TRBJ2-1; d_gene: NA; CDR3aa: CSATTVSSYNEQFF
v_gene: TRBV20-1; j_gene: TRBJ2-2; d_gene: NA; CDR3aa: CSAHSGDSYTGELFF
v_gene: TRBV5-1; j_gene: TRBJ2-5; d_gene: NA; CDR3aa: CASSPDIQTQYF
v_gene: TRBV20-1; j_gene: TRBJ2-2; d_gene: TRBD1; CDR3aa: CSALPGQKNTGELFF
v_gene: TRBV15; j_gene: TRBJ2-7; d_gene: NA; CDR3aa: CATSRDGLSRYYEQYF
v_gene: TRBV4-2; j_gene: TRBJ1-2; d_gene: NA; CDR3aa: CASSQDVATARNYGYTF
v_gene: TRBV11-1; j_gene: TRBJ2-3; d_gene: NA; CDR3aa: CASSLPSVTAGTLTDTQYF
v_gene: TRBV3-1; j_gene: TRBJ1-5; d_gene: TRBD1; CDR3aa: CASSPDRVGPQHF
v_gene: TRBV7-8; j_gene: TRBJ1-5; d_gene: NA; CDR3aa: CASSLQGHQPQHF
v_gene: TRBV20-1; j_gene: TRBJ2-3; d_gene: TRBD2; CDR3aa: CSANGLAESTDTQYF
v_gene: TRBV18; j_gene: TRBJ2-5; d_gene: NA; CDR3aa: CASSLQQGGETQYF
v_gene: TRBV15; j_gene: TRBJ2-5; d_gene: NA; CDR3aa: CATSSYPNRGRQETQYF
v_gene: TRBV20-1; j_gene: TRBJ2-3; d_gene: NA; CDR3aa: CSARKIRGISTDTQYF
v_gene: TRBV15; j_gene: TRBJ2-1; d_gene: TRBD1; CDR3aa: CATSWGQGVFNEQFF
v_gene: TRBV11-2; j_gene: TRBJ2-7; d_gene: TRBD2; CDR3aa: CASSLGLAAIPSGEQYF
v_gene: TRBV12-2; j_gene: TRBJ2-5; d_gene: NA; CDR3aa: CATGMASRETQYF